These 15 T cell receptor beta chains were sequenced from one sample in a study of OX40 agonist ivuxolimab in advanced cancers. The protocol was immunoSEQ multiplex PCR, while the TCRdb copy is restricted to in-frame clones and leaves out a portion. Of about 72,000 clones listed, 89% are singletons. The source material was CD4+ or CD8+ T cells sorted from blood, sampled in a trial of the OX40 agonist ivuxolimab. The receptors originated from an adult with an advanced solid tumor such as melanoma, head and neck, liver or kidney cancer.

CDR3 sequence (DNA): TGTGCCATCAGCCACGGGGGGGCCGGACGCAATGAGCAGTTCTTC. This gives the protein CAISHGGAGRNEQFF. V usage is TRBV10-3 and J usage is TRBJ2-1; 8 bases agree with TRBD2. This CDR3 comprises 15 residues. CDR1 and CDR2 (germline): ENHRY, SYGVKD. V shed 6 bases, J shed 6 bases, and the junction held 10 bases outside the gene matches.

V and J are TRBV9 and TRBJ1-2; D is undetermined. With 4 bases removed from V and 4 bases from J, the gap between germline ends came to 14 bases. CDR3 length: 14 residues. Germline V gives CDR1 SGDLS, CDR2 YYNGEE. CDR3 DNA sequence: TGTGCCAGCAGCTCAAGGATAGTCCTCTATGGCTACACCTTC. It translates to CASSSRIVLYGYTF.

V is TRBV5-4 and J is TRBJ2-4; D is undetermined. The CDR3 contains 13 residues. V was clipped by 1 base and J by 7 bases, with 9 bases between them. CDR1 and CDR2 (germline): SGHNT, YYREEE (reference sequence). CDR3 in amino acids: CASSLMDMNIQYF. CDR3 coding DNA: TGTGCCAGCAGCTTGATGGATATGAACATTCAGTACTTC.

The chain joins TRBV2 to TRBJ1-6, with D unclear. The germline gives CDR1 SNHLY, CDR2 FYNNEI. Trimming took 4 bases from V and 7 from J, leaving 8 bases between them. The CDR3 has 13 amino acids. The CDR3 DNA is TGTGCCAGCAGTGTCGAAGGGAATTCACCCCTCCACTTT. Protein product: CASSVEGNSPLHF.

The V gene is TRBV18, the J gene TRBJ2-1, with 9 nucleotides matching TRBD2. The CDR3 is 15 residues long. Per the germline V gene, CDR1 is KGHSH and CDR2 is LQKENI. Trimming cost V 3 bases and J 5 bases; bases outside gene matches: 5. The CDR3 region is CASSPLAGSHNEQFF. The CDR3 DNA follows: TGTGCCAGCTCACCTCTAGCGGGGTCCCACAATGAGCAGTTCTTC.

The chain links TRBV28 to TRBJ1-5, with D tentatively TRBD1 (5 bases). Trimming cost V 6 bases and J 0 bases, with 12 bases left between them. CDR1 MDHEN and CDR2 SYDVKM come from the germline V gene. The CDR3 spans 15 residues. This chain's CDR3 is CASRSGGYSNQPQHF. The CDR3 DNA is TGTGCCAGCAGGTCCGGGGGTTATAGCAATCAGCCCCAGCATTTT.

This clone was picked up one time. V is TRBV5-1 and J is TRBJ2-7, with a weak D call TRBD1 (6 bases). V was cut by 4 bases and J by 4 bases, with 18 bases left in between. There are 15 residues in the CDR3. Germline CDR1 SGHRS, CDR2 YFSETQ. The CDR3 DNA reads as TGCGCCAGCAGCCAATTGCCGGGACAAAGTTACGAGCAGTACTTC. This sequence encodes CASSQLPGQSYEQYF.

The chain couples TRBV20-1 to TRBJ1-1; perhaps TRBD1 as D (6 bases). With 8 bases removed from V and 7 bases from J, the gap between germline ends came to 14 bases. Germline CDR1 and CDR2: DFQATT and SNEGSKA (reference sequence). The CDR3 runs 11 residues. The CDR3 spells CSLKRGVEAFF. The CDR3 DNA reads TGCAGTCTGAAGAGGGGGGTTGAAGCTTTCTTT.

The chain links TRBV4-1 to TRBJ1-5, with 9 positions matching TRBD1. From germline, CDR1 is MGHRA and CDR2 YSYEKL. Trimming took 5 bases from V and 7 from J; bases not matched to a gene: 9. The CDR3 covers 15 residues. CDR3 DNA: TGCGCCAGCAGCTACGGGACAGGGCCGAAACAGCCCCAGCATTTT. It specifies CASSYGTGPKQPQHF.

The rearrangement links TRBV18 to TRBJ1-2; 8 bases match TRBD1. After removal of 2 bases from V and 7 bases from J, the junction contained 6 bases not matched to a gene. This CDR3 is built from 14 residues. Germline assignment: CDR1 KGHSH and CDR2 LQKENI. In DNA, the CDR3 is TGTGCCAGCTCACCAGCGCGACAGGGGTGTGGCTACACCTTC. This encodes CASSPARQGCGYTF. The full variable domain, with the rest looked up from reference TRBV18 and TRBJ1-2, is NAGVMQNPRHLVRRRGQEARLRCSPMKGHSHVYWYRQLPEEGLKFMVYLQKENIIDESGMPKERFSAEFPKEGPSILRIQQVVRGDSAAYFCASSPARQGCGYTFGSGTRLTVV.

This clone was seen once. This rearrangement joins TRBV5-5 to TRBJ2-7, with 8 bases aligning to TRBD2. This CDR3 spans 15 amino acids. The V segment lost 9 bases and the J segment 2 bases; nucleotides outside the gene matches: 13. In germline, CDR1 is SGHKS, CDR2 YYEKEE (reference sequence). The CDR3 sequence: CATQRGSGSTYEQYF. DNA for the CDR3: TGTGCCACCCAGAGGGGCAGCGGGAGTACCTACGAGCAGTACTTC.

V usage is TRBV6-5 and J usage is TRBJ1-6; no clear D gene. V was shortened by 0 bases and J by 4 bases, with 4 bases between the two germline ends. The CDR3 totals 14 residues. From germline, CDR1 is MNHEY and CDR2 SVGAGI. CDR3 loop: CASSYSTYNSPLHF. The CDR3 coding sequence is TGTGCCAGCAGTTACTCGACTTATAATTCACCCCTCCACTTT.

The table lists this clone with a count of one. The chain links TRBV5-4 to TRBJ2-2, with TRBD2 matching 8 bases. This CDR3 has 16 residues. Per the germline V gene, CDR1 is SGHNT and CDR2 is YYREEE (reference sequence). Trimming cost V 2 bases and J 6 bases; bases outside gene matches: 9. The DNA of the CDR3 is TGTGCCAGCAGCTTCCTAGGAGCGGGGGCTCCCGGGGAGCTGTTTTTT. This encodes CASSFLGAGAPGELFF.

The chain combines TRBV10-2 with TRBJ2-3; 8 nucleotides match TRBD2. This CDR3 spans 16 amino acids. CDR1 WSHSY and CDR2 SAAADI come from the germline V gene. V lost 2 bases to trimming and J lost 5 bases; unmatched junction nucleotides: 9. In nucleotides, the CDR3 is TGCGCCAGCAGTGAGCCCCGTGGTAGCGGGATAGATACGCAGTATTTT. This encodes CASSEPRGSGIDTQYF.

The V gene is TRBV28, the J gene TRBJ1-6; possibly TRBD1 for D (5 bases). With 8 bases removed from V and 5 bases from J, the gap between germline ends came to 13 bases. This CDR3 spans 14 amino acids. The germline gives CDR1 MDHEN, CDR2 SYDVKM. CDR3 nucleotide sequence: TGTGCCAGCGGCCCGGGGCGGGATAATTCACCCCTCCACTTT. It yields the protein CASGPGRDNSPLHF.